This TCR beta chain was identified during a study of radiation and T cells in renal cell carcinoma. Study-wide results and caveats: From baseline, blood top tumor clonotypes peaked at 2 weeks post-radiation. Without pretreatment biopsies, baseline tumor clonotype presence was undetermined.

The CDR3 runs to 12 residues. Germline V gives CDR1 MNHNS, CDR2 SASEGT. The V segment lost 8 bases and the J segment 4 bases; nucleotides outside the gene matches: 5. Time point in this sample: blood 4 weeks post-SBRT, at nephrectomy. Indicated treatment: 15 Gy SBRT to primary tumor, nephrectomy 4 weeks later. Radiation-treated patients gave blood at baseline, week 2 and week 4. Only in-frame clones appear in the TCRdb table, and some are missing; sequencing was by immunoSEQ multiplex PCR. The repertoire holds fewer than 200,000 clones, with 88% as singletons. Concerning this clone: Antigen unknown.

The TCR sequence derives from a woman between 50 and 59 years old with renal cell carcinoma. The chain links TRBV6-1 to TRBJ2-7; 7 bases align to TRBD1. Sequences were derived from blood, sampled from a patient whose treatment included radiotherapy and nephrectomy. CDR3 region: CASEGARYEQYF. The CDR3 nucleotides are TGTGCCAGCGAGGGGGCGCGGTACGAGCAGTACTTC.